The clone carrying this TCR beta chain was recorded only once. TCRdb's table, derived via immunoSEQ multiplex PCR, lists solely in-frame clones and lacks some. This sample carries about 180,000 clones, about 80% of them seen once, and the ten largest clones take 5.5% to 7.5%. These data are taken from a study of blood T cell repertoires in COVID-19. Study information: The United States, Italy and Spain supplied acute and convalescent COVID-19 samples. Sample material is recorded as cDNA or gDNA derived from T cells, B-cell-depleted T cells, or PBMCs.

Looked up from germline, CDR1 is KGHDR and CDR2 is SFDVKD. This CDR3 comprises 14 residues. V was clipped by 9 bases and J by 2 bases, with 16 bases between them. This receptor was taken from a human donor in a cohort sampled during active COVID-19. The chain links TRBV24-1 to TRBJ2-7, with D possibly matching TRBD2 (6 bases). The sequencing sample was made of peripheral blood. In DNA form, the CDR3 reads TGTGCCACCGGGCCTCCCGGGACTGCCTACGAGCAGTACTTC. Its translation: CATGPPGTAYEQYF.